Detailed here is one T cell receptor beta chain. This sample is drawn from a study of blood T cell repertoires in COVID-19. The table came from immunoSEQ multiplex PCR; TCRdb's copy has only in-frame clones and leaves some out. The sample has just over 150,000 clones, around 83% seen once. Trimming shortened V by 4 bases and J by 9 bases, and 22 bases separated the two germline ends. CDR1 SEHNR and CDR2 FQNEAQ come from the germline V gene (reference sequence). CDR3 length equals 15 residues. The sequenced material came from peripheral blood. This TCR was recovered from a woman aged 45-65 years with acute or convalescent COVID-19. The V call is TRBV7-9, the J call TRBJ2-7; a possible D gene is TRBD2 (7 bases). DNA of the CDR3: TGTGCCAGCAGCTCTAGGGGGAGCGGGACATCGGGGCAGTACTTC. Residues: CASSSRGSGTSGQYF.